This is a list of T cell receptor beta chains from one sample in a study of T cell repertoires in cytomegalovirus infection. TCRdb reprocessed the reads with MiXCR, giving one entry per CDR3 protein. Of roughly 800,000 distinct CDR3 sequences listed, 29% are singletons. Their antigens remain unidentified. This specimen consisted of cultured CD8+ T cells from PBMCs, obtained from culture after CMV antigen stimulation. The receptors shown here come from a human donor in good health (CMV status not recorded). Some clones in this sample may be carry-over from other donors' samples. The CDR3 runs from the conserved cysteine through the conserved F or W. The order of the fields is V gene, D gene, clone size, J gene, CDR3 protein, CDR3 DNA. D genes are given only for firm matches. Only some rows state a clone size, as once, few, many or a class for expanded clones.

TRBV7-6	TRBD2	many	TRBJ2-5	CASTAREGQETQYF	TGTGCCAGCACCGCTAGGGAGGGGCAAGAGACCCAGTACTTC
TRBV5-4	-	-	TRBJ2-7	CASSPRASYEQYF	TGTGCCAGCAGCCCAAGGGCCTCCTACGAGCAGTACTTC
TRBV7-9	TRBD2	-	TRBJ2-1	CASSRGLAAFGEQFF	TGTGCCAGCAGCCGGGGACTAGCGGCATTTGGTGAGCAGTTCTTC
TRBV7-6	-	many	TRBJ1-1	CASSSGRNTEAFF	TGTGCCAGCAGTTCAGGGCGCAACACTGAAGCTTTCTTT
TRBV4-3	TRBD1	-	TRBJ1-1	CASSQVRGLNTEAFF	TGCGCCAGCAGCCAAGTTAGGGGGCTTAACACTGAAGCTTTCTTT
TRBV9	TRBD1	-	TRBJ2-1	CASSAGQGKFF	TGTGCCAGCAGCGCAGGACAGGGAAAGTTCTTC
TRBV7-9	TRBD1	-	TRBJ1-4	CASSSDRGRTREKLFF	TGTGCCAGCAGCTCAGACAGGGGAAGGACTCGGGAAAAACTGTTTTTT
TRBV7-2	-	many	TRBJ1-2	CASSPRSGIQQRGYTF	TGTGCCAGCAGCCCACGCTCCGGGATCCAACAACGTGGCTACACCTTC
TRBV13	-	-	TRBJ1-1	CASSQALLGTEAFF	TGTGCCAGCAGCCAGGCATTGTTGGGCACTGAAGCTTTCTTT
TRBV7-9	TRBD2	few	TRBJ2-5	CASSPVAGGRETQYF	TGTGCCAGCAGCCCGGTAGCGGGGGGCCGAGAGACCCAGTACTTC
TRBV4-3	TRBD2	few	TRBJ2-1	CASSRLGGVSYNEQFF	TGCGCCAGCAGCCGTCTCGGGGGGGTCAGCTACAATGAGCAGTTCTTC
TRBV2	-	-	TRBJ1-2	CASSGSRGGQKSYTF	TGTGCCAGCAGTGGGTCCCGGGGGGGCCAGAAGAGCTACACCTTC
TRBV10-3	TRBD1	-	TRBJ2-5	CAISEQRDSGETQYF	TGTGCCATCAGTGAACAACGGGACAGTGGGGAGACCCAGTACTTC
TRBV27	TRBD2	-	TRBJ2-3	CASSPGLAGLVSTDTQYF	TGTGCCAGCAGCCCGGGACTAGCGGGCCTAGTTAGCACAGATACGCAGTATTTT
TRBV4-1	-	-	TRBJ1-5	CASSQDLRSNQPQHF	TGCGCCAGCAGCCAAGATCTCCGCTCCAATCAGCCCCAGCATTTT
TRBV6-6	-	few	TRBJ2-2	CASSYSRGPKNTGELFF	TGTGCCAGCAGTTACTCGAGAGGGCCAAAGAACACCGGGGAGCTGTTTTTT